This is a list of T cell receptor beta chains from one sample in a study of cytomegalovirus exposure and HLA in healthy donors. Profiled with immunoSEQ multiplex PCR; TCRdb holds only in-frame clones, not every one. Of fewer than 250,000 clones in the sample, 81% were seen once. Material for sequencing was PBMCs. The receptors here all came from a man between 18 and 35 years old in good health and CMV-seronegative. CDR3s include the opening cysteine and the closing phenylalanine or tryptophan. D genes are given only for firm matches. Only some rows state a clone size, as once, few, many or a class for expanded clones.

size,D,V,J,CDR3,DNA
once,TRBD1,TRBV7-2,TRBJ2-2,CASSLAIAGGTGELFF,TGTGCCAGCAGCTTAGCGATCGCAGGGGGAACCGGGGAGCTGTTTTTT
-,TRBD1,TRBV2,TRBJ1-4,CASSKDRGGEKLFF,TGTGCCAGCAGTAAGGACAGGGGGGGTGAAAAACTGTTTTTT
-,TRBD2,TRBV11-2,TRBJ2-1,CASSKGTSGPREQFF,TGTGCCAGCAGTAAAGGGACTAGCGGGCCTAGAGAGCAGTTCTTC
-,TRBD1,TRBV30,TRBJ1-2,CAWNMDRGNYGYTF,TGTGCCTGGAACATGGACAGGGGGAACTATGGCTACACCTTC
-,TRBD1,TRBV7-8,TRBJ2-7,CASSLGQGARIEQYF,TGTGCCAGCAGCTTAGGACAGGGGGCGAGGATCGAGCAGTACTTC
-,TRBD2,TRBV11-1,TRBJ2-1,CASSPFVAGLADYNEQFF,TGTGCCAGCAGCCCTTTTGTCGCGGGACTAGCGGACTACAATGAGCAGTTCTTC
-,TRBD1,TRBV10-2,TRBJ2-5,CASSESGQGQETQYF,TGCGCCAGCAGCGAATCCGGACAGGGCCAAGAGACCCAGTACTTC
-,-,TRBV7-8,TRBJ2-2,CASSLKRVQWGERTGELFF,TGTGCCAGCAGCTTAAAACGAGTACAGTGGGGGGAGCGGACCGGGGAGCTGTTTTTT
-,TRBD1,TRBV2,TRBJ2-1,CASSVKGQHLDNEQFF,TGTGCCAGCAGTGTAAAGGGACAGCACCTGGACAATGAGCAGTTCTTC
-,-,TRBV6-5,TRBJ1-1,CASRQYRARGTEAFF,TGTGCCAGCAGGCAGTACCGGGCCCGAGGGACTGAAGCTTTCTTT
-,-,TRBV4-3,TRBJ2-7,CASSQEQTEFSYEQYF,TGCGCCAGCAGCCAAGAGCAGACAGAGTTCTCCTACGAGCAGTACTTC
-,TRBD2,TRBV7-3,TRBJ2-2,CASSFGTSGRLVQGTGELFF,TGTGCCAGCAGCTTTGGGACTAGCGGGAGGCTGGTACAGGGCACCGGGGAGCTGTTTTTT
-,-,TRBV29-1,TRBJ2-1,CSVDPGGGGNEQFF,TGCAGCGTTGACCCAGGGGGAGGAGGCAATGAGCAGTTCTTC
-,TRBD2,TRBV7-3,TRBJ2-3,CASSSQAGTSGLDTQYF,TGTGCCAGCAGCTCCCAAGCCGGGACTAGCGGCCTGGATACGCAGTATTTT
once,-,TRBV2,TRBJ2-7,CASSRDSPYEQYF,TGTGCCAGCTCCAGGGATTCACCCTACGAGCAGTACTTC